These 3 T cell receptor beta chains came from one sample sequenced in a study of shared clonotypes between healthy human individuals. Some clones are missing from TCRdb's copy, which holds only in-frame ones; the method was immunoSEQ multiplex PCR. The sample consists of roughly 2.2 million clones, just over 90% of them appearing once. Sequenced input: naive CD4+ T cells from PBMCs. Stated subset: CD45RA+ positively selected. These receptor sequences come from a man between 18 and 35 years old in good health. Some clones in this sample may be carry-over from other donors' samples.

With regard to this clone: Other nucleotide sequences in the sample specify the same CDR3. The J gene is TRBJ1-3, the V gene TRBV7-9, with D maybe TRBD1 (6 bases). The CDR3 contains 14 residues. V gave up 5 bases and J gave up 2 bases, with 10 bases separating them. The germline V gene encodes CDR1 SEHNR and CDR2 FQNEAQ (reference sequence). CDR3 protein: CASSLTGPGNTIYF. CDR3 nucleotides: TGTGCCAGCAGCCTGACAGGACCTGGAAACACCATATATTTT.

The V gene is TRBV6-1, the J gene TRBJ1-2; 10 bases agree with TRBD1. The junction had 10 bases not matched to a gene; V was cut back by 5 bases and J by 7 bases. CDR1 and CDR2 (germline): MNHNS, SASEGT. This CDR3 has 15 residues. The CDR3 sequence is CASSSPGQGTTGYTF. The CDR3 DNA sequence: TGTGCCAGCAGTTCCCCGGGACAGGGGACTACTGGCTACACCTTC.

The chain combines TRBV6-5 with TRBJ1-2; 9 nucleotides line up with TRBD1. CDR3 length equals 14 residues. J lost 1 base, V lost 8 bases, and 5 bases had no gene match. The germline V gene encodes CDR1 MNHEY and CDR2 SVGAGI. Here the CDR3 reads CASRGQGFNYGYTF. CDR3 coding DNA: TGTGCCAGCCGGGGACAGGGCTTTAACTATGGCTACACCTTC.